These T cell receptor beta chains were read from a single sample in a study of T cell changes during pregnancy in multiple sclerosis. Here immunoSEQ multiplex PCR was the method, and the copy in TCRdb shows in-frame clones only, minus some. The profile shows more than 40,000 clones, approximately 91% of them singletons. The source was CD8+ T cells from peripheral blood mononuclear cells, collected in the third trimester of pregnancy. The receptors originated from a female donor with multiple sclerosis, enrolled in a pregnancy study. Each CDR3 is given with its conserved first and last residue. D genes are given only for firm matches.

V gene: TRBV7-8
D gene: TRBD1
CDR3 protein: CASSLGSGGGSEAFF

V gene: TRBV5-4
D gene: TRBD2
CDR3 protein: CASSLIIAGSSYEQYF

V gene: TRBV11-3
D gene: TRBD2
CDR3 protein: CASSLGGLAGAEQFF

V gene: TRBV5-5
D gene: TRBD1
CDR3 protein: CASSFQGDVEKLFF

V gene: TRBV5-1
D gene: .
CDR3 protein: CASSRSGYNSPLHF

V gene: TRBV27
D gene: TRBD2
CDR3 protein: CASMGLAASYNEQFF

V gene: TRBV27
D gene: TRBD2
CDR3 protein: CASSPGGPGYEQYF

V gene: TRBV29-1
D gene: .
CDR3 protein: CSVVSGAVDSFF

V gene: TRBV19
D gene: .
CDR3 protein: CASSSGSGNQPQHF

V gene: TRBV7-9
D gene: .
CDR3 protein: CASSAPSSETQYF

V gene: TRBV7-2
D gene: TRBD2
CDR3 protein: CASSPDGSGGPTDTQYF

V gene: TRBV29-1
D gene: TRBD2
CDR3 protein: CSVAGTSGREGTDTQYF

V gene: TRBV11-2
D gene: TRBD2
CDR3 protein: CASSLASGGYYEQYF

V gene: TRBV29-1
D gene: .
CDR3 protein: CSVQGGGSYEQYF

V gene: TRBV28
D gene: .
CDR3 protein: CATKPHWNTIYF

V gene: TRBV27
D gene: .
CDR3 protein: CASSSLAFHEQYF

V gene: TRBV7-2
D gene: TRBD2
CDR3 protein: CASSPTSVSPYEQYF

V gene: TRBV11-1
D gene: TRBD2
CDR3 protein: CASSALFGGGNYEQYF

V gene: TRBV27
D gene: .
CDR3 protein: CASSLAQGTQYF

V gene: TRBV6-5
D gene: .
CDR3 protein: CASSYIAESYEQYF

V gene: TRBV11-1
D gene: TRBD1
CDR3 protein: CASSFGTGLTYEQYF

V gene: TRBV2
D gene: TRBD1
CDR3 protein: CASRPNRGQETQYF

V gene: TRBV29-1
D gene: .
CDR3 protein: CSVEGSNYGYTF

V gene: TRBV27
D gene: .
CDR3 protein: CASSFSGGLANTGELFF

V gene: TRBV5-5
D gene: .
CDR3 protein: CASSWDGGAFTEAFF

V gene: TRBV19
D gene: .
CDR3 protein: CASSMSGLETQYF

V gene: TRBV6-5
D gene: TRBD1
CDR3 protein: CASSYSGQANSYEQYF

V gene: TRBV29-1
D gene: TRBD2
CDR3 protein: CSAESLAGDTDTQYF

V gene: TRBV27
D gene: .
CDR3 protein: CASSLDPRAERQFF

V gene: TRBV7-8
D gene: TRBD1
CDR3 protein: CASSPQGAGTEAFF

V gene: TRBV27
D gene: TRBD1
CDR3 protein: CASALGQGYTEAFF

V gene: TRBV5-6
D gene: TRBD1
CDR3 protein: CASSHPTGSSEAFF

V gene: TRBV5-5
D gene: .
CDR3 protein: CASSLVDSSYEQYF

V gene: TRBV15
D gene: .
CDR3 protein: CATSRDWGEATNTGELFF

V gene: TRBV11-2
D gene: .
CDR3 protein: CASSAIPSQGGDGYTF

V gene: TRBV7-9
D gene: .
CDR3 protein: CASSLVRGTTEAFF

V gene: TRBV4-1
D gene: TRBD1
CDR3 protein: CASSPRRQGYEQYF

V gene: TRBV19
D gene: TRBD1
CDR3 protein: CASSIVGGGTGYQPQHF

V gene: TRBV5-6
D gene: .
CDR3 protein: CASSLANVHYEQYF

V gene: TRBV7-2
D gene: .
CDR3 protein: CASSRLDGVVYEQYF

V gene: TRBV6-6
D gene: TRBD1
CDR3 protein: CAIRDRNTGELFF

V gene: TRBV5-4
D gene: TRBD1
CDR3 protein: CASSWGQQMNTEAFF

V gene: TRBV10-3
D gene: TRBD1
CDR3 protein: CAISESAGGKGTEAFF

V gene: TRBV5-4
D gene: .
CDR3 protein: CASSGDIYYEQYF

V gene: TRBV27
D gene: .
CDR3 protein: CASSLQLDGYEQFF

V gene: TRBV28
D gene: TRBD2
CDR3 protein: CASRSTSGSNEQFF

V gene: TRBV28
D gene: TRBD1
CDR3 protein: CASSPGQTKLNTDTQYF

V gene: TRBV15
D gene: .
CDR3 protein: CATSSEGVGQPQHF

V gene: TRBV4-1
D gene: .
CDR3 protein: CASSRGGYMQAFF

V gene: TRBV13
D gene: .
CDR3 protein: CASMISSYNEQFF